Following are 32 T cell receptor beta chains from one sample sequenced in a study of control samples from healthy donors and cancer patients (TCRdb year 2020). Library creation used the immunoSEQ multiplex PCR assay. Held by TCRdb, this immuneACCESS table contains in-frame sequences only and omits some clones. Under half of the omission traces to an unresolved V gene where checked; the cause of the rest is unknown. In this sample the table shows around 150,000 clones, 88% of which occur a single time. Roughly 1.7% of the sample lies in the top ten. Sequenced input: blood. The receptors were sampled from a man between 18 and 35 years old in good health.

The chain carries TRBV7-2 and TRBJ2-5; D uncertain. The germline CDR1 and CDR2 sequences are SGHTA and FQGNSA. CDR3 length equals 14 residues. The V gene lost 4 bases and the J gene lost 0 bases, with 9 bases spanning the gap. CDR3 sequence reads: CASSSTLYQETQYF. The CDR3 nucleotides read TGTGCCAGCAGCTCGACCCTGTACCAAGAGACCCAGTACTTC.

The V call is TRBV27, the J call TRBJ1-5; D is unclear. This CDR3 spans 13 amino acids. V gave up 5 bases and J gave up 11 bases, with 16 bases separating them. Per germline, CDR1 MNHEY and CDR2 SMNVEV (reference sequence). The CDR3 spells CASSPETGTTQHF. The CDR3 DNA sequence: TGTGCCAGCAGTCCCGAGACGGGAACAACCCAGCATTTT.

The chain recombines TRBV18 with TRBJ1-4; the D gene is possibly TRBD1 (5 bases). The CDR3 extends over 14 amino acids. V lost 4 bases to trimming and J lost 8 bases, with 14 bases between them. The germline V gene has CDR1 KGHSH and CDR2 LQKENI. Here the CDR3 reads CASSLSGGREKLFF. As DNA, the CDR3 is TGTGCCAGCTCACTTTCCGGGGGAAGGGAAAAACTGTTTTTT.

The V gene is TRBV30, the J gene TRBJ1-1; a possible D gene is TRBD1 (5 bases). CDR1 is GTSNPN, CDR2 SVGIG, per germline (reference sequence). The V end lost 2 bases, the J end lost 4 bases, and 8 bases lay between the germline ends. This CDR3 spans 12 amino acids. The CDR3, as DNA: TGTGCCTGGAGTATCGGGGGCACTGAAGCTTTCTTT. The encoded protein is CAWSIGGTEAFF.

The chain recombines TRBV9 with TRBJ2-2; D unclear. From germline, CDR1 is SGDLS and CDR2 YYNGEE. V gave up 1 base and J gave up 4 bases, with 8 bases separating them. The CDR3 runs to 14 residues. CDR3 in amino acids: CASSVYYITGELFF. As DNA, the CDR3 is TGTGCCAGCAGCGTATACTACATCACCGGGGAGCTGTTTTTT.

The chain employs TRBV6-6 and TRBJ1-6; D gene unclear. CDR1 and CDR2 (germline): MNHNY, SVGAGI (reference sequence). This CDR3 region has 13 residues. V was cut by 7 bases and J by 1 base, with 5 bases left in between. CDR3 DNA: TGTGCCAGCACGGGGTCCTATAATTCACCCCTCCACTTT. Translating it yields CASTGSYNSPLHF.

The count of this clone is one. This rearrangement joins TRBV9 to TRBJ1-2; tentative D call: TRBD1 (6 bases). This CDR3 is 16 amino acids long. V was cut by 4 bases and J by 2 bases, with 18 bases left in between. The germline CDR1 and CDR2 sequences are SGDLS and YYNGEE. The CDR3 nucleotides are TGTGCCAGCAGCCGTCAGGGAAGAGGGGGGAACTATGGCTACACCTTC. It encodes CASSRQGRGGNYGYTF.

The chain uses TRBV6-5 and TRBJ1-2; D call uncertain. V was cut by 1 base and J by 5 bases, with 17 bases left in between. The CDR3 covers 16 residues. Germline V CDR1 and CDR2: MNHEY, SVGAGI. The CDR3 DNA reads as TGTGCCAGCAGTTACTTGCGAGGGTGGGGTAATTATGGCTACACCTTC. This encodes CASSYLRGWGNYGYTF.

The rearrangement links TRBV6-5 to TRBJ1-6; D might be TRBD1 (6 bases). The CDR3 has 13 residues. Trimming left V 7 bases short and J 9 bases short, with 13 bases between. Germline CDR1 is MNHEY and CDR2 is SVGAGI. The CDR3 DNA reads TGTGCCAGCATTGTGGGGGCAGGTTCACCCCTCCACTTT. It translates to CASIVGAGSPLHF.

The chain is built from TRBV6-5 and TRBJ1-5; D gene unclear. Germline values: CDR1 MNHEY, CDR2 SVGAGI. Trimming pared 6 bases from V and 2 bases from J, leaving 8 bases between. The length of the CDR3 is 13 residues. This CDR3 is CASSRSGNQPQHF. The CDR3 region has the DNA TGTGCCAGCAGCCGCTCCGGCAATCAGCCCCAGCATTTT.

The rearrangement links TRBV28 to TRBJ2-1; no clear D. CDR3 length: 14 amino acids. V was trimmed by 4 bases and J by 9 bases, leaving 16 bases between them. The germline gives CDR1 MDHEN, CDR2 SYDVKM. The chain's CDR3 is CASSWPVGTSEQFF. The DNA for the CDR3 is TGTGCCAGCAGTTGGCCGGTAGGTACAAGTGAGCAGTTCTTC.

CDR3 sequence: CASSQQSGRGYEQYF. CDR3 nucleotide sequence: TGTGCCAGCAGCCAACAAAGCGGGCGGGGTTACGAGCAGTACTTC. The chain links TRBV14 to TRBJ2-7; maybe TRBD2 (6 bases). The CDR3 has 15 amino acids. Germline V gives CDR1 SGHDN, CDR2 FVKESK. Between the trimmed V and J ends, which lost 2 bases and 4 bases, there was a span of 15 bases.

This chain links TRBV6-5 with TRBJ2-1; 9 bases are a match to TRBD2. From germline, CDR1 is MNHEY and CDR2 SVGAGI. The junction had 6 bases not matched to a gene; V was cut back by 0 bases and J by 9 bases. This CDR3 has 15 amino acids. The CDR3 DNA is TGTGCCAGCAGTTACTCCGAGCGGGGGGTTCTTGAGCAGTTCTTC. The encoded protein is CASSYSERGVLEQFF.

The CDR3 DNA follows: TGTGCCAGCAGCGACGCGGGCTACTACTCCTACGAGCAGTACTTC. Its translation is CASSDAGYYSYEQYF. The chain recombines TRBV2 with TRBJ2-7; D may be TRBD2 (5 bases). CDR1 is SNHLY and CDR2 is FYNNEI in the germline V gene. This CDR3 region has 15 residues. Trimming cost V 6 bases and J 0 bases, with 15 bases left between them.

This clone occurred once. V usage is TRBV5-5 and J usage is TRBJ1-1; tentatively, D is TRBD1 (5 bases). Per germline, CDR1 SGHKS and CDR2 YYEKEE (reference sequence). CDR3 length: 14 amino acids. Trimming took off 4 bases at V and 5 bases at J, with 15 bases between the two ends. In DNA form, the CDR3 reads TGTGCCAGCAGCACCTGGGACTTCGGGACTGAAGCTTTCTTT. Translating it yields CASSTWDFGTEAFF.

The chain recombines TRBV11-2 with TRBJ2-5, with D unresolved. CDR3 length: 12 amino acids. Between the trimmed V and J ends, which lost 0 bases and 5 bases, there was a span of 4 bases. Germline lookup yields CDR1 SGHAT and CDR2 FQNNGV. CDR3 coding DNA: TGTGCCAGCAGCTTAGAGGGGGAGACCCAGTACTTC. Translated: CASSLEGETQYF. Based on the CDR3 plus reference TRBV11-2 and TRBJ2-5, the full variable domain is EAGVAQSPRYKIIEKRQSVAFWCNPISGHATLYWYQQILGQGPKLLIQFQNNGVVDDSQLPKDRFSAERLKGVDSTLKIQPAKLEDSAVYLCASSLEGETQYFGPGTRLLVL.

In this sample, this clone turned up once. The CDR3 sequence is CASPRGPNTEAFF. CDR3 nucleotide sequence: TGTGCCAGCCCTCGGGGGCCGAACACTGAAGCTTTCTTT. The chain has TRBV19 and TRBJ1-1; the D gene is possibly TRBD1 (6 bases). The V and J ends lost 9 bases and 1 base respectively, with 12 bases between them. CDR3 length: 13 amino acids. The germline V gene has CDR1 LNHDA and CDR2 SQIVND (reference sequence).

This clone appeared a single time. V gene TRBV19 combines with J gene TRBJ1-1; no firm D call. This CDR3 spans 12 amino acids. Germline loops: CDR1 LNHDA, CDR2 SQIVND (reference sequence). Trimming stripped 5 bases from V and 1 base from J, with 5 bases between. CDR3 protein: CASSRGNTEAFF. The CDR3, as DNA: TGTGCCAGTAGTCGGGGGAACACTGAAGCTTTCTTT.

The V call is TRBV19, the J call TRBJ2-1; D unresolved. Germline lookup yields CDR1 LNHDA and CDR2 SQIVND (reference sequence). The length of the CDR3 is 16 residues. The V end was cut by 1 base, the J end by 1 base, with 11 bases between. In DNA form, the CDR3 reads TGTGCCAGTAGTATAGGGGAAGGATATTCCTACAATGAGCAGTTCTTC. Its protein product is CASSIGEGYSYNEQFF.

The DNA of the CDR3 is TGTGCCAGCGGGATACGTTGGGGGGCAGAGCAGTTCTTC. Its protein product is CASGIRWGAEQFF. The genes are TRBV6-5 and TRBJ2-1, with D tentatively TRBD1 or TRBD2 (6 bases each). V was pared by 8 bases and J by 10 bases, with 18 bases between. CDR1 and CDR2 (germline): MNHEY, SVGAGI. CDR3 length: 13 residues.

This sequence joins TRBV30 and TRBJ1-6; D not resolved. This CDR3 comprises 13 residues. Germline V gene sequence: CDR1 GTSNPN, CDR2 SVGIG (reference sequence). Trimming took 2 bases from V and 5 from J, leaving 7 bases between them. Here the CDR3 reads CAWSTSNNSPLHF. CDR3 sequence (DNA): TGTGCCTGGAGTACCAGTAATAATTCACCCCTCCACTTT. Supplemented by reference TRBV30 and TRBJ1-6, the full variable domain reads SQTIHQWPATLVQPVGSPLSLECTVEGTSNPNLYWYRQAAGRGLQLLFYSVGIGQISSEVPQNLSASRPQDRQFILSSKKLLLSDSGFYLCAWSTSNNSPLHFGNGTRLTVT.

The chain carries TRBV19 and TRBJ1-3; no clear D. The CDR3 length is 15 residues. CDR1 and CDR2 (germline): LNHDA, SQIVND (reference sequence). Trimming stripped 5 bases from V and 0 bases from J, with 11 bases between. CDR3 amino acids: CASSRNMGSGNTIYF. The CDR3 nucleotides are TGTGCCAGTAGTCGAAACATGGGCTCTGGAAACACCATATATTTT.

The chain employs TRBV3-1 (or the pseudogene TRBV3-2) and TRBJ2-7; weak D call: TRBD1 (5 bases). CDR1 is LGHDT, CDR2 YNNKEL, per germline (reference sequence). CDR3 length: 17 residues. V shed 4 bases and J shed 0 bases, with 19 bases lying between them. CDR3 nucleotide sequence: TGTGCCAGCAGCCCTGGTAGGACACGCCTCCGCTCCTACGAGCAGTACTTC. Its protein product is CASSPGRTRLRSYEQYF.

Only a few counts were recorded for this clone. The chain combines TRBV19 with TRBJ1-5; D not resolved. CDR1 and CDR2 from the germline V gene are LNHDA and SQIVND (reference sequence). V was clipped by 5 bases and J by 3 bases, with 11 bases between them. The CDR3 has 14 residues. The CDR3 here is CASSFRSDNQPQHF. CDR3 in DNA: TGTGCCAGTAGTTTTCGGTCAGACAATCAGCCCCAGCATTTT.

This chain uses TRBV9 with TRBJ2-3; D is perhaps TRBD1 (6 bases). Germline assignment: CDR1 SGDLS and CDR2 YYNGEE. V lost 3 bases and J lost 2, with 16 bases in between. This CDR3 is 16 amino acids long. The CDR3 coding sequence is TGTGCCAGCAGCGACAGGGCGGGCCAACCCACAGATACGCAGTATTTT. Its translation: CASSDRAGQPTDTQYF.

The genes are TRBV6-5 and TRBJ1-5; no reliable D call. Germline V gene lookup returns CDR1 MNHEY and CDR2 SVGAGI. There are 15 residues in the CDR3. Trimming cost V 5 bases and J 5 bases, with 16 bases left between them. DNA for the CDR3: TGTGCCAGCAGTACGTCAAGGGATGGGTATCAGCCCCAGCATTTT. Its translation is CASSTSRDGYQPQHF.

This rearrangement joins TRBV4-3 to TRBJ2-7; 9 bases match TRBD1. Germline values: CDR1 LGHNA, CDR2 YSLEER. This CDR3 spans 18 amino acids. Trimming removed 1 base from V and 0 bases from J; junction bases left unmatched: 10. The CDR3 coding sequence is TGCGCCAGCAGCCAAGGTCCGACAGGGGGGAAATACTCCTACGAGCAGTACTTC. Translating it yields CASSQGPTGGKYSYEQYF.

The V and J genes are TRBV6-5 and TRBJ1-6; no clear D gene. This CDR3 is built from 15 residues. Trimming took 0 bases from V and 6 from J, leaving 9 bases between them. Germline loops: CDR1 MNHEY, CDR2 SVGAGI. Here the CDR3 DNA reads TGTGCCAGCAGTTACTCGGGCAGAACTAATTCACCCCTCCACTTT. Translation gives CASSYSGRTNSPLHF.

The CDR3 nucleotides are TGTGCCAGCAGCGCATCCTTCGGGTTGGCTAATGAAAAACTGTTTTTT. This sequence encodes CASSASFGLANEKLFF. The J gene is TRBJ1-4, the V gene TRBV5-6; D is ambiguous. Looked up from germline, CDR1 is SGHDT and CDR2 is YYEEEE. V was shortened by 4 bases and J by 3 bases, with 16 bases between the two germline ends. The CDR3 contains 16 residues. The full variable domain, with the rest looked up from reference TRBV5-6 and TRBJ1-4, is DAGVTQSPTHLIKTRGQQVTLRCSPKSGHDTVSWYQQALGQGPQFIFQYYEEEERQRGNFPDRFSGHQFPNYSSELNVNALLLGDSALYLCASSASFGLANEKLFFGSGTQLSVL.

The CDR3 coding sequence is TGCGCCAGCAGCCGGGTTGGGACAGGGGAAGGAAACACCATATATTTT. It translates to CASSRVGTGEGNTIYF. The chain is built from TRBV4-1 and TRBJ1-3; TRBD1 aligns across 10 bases. Losses at the gene ends were 4 bases for V and 4 bases for J; bases not matched to a gene: 7. Germline CDR1 and CDR2: MGHRA and YSYEKL. There are 16 residues in the CDR3.

The CDR3 region is CASVGGADTGELFF. The CDR3 nucleotides read TGTGCCAGCGTTGGGGGGGCTGACACCGGGGAGCTGTTTTTT. This rearrangement joins TRBV28 to TRBJ2-2; maybe TRBD2 (7 bases). V lost 8 bases and J 3 bases, leaving 13 bases between the germline ends. CDR3 length: 14 amino acids. Germline V gene data show CDR1 as MDHEN and CDR2 as SYDVKM.

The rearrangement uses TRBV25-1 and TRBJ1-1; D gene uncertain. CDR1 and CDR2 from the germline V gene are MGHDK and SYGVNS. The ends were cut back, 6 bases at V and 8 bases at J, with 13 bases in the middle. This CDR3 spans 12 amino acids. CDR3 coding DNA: TGTGCCAGCAGCGCCCAATCTAGAGAAGCTTTCTTT. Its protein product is CASSAQSREAFF.